The 21 T cell receptor beta chains presented below share a single source sample, sequenced in a study of cytomegalovirus exposure and HLA in healthy donors. The study ran its PCR with 60 Vbeta and 13 Jbeta primers. The table came from immunoSEQ multiplex PCR; TCRdb's copy has only in-frame clones and leaves some out. This repertoire includes tens of thousands of clones. Sequencing was done on a sample of PBMCs. The origin of the receptors is a woman between 40 and 55 years old in good health and CMV-seropositive.

V and J are TRBV29-1 and TRBJ2-7; 8 nucleotides align to TRBD2. CDR3 length equals 13 residues. After removal of 6 bases from V and 1 base from J, the junction contained 5 bases not matched to a gene. Germline CDR1 SQVTM, CDR2 ANQGSEA. CDR3 residues: CSVVAGNSYEQYF. CDR3 coding DNA: TGCAGCGTGGTAGCGGGGAATTCCTACGAGCAGTACTTC.

The chain is built from TRBV15 and TRBJ2-1; D may be TRBD1 (6 bases). The CDR3 runs 15 residues. Trimming took 0 bases from V and 6 from J, leaving 12 bases between them. Per germline, CDR1 LNHNV and CDR2 YYDKDF (reference sequence). The CDR3 coding sequence is TGTGCCACCAGCAGAGATAAGGGGACACTCAATGAGCAGTTCTTC. Protein sequence: CATSRDKGTLNEQFF.

This sequence joins TRBV5-4 and TRBJ2-3; D is undetermined. The CDR3 sequence is 14 residues long. Germline V gene lookup returns CDR1 SGHNT and CDR2 YYREEE (reference sequence). Deletions cut 4 bases from V and 0 bases from J, with 9 bases between. CDR3 DNA: TGTGCCAGCAGCCACGGTCCTAGCACAGATACGCAGTATTTT. As protein: CASSHGPSTDTQYF.

The chain uses TRBV6-1 and TRBJ1-4, with a possible D match to TRBD1 (5 bases). CDR3 length equals 14 residues. The germline V gene encodes CDR1 MNHNS and CDR2 SASEGT. With 4 bases removed from V and 2 bases from J, the gap between germline ends came to 8 bases. CDR3 bases: TGTGCCAGCAGTGGCGGGGGGACTAATGAAAAACTGTTTTTT. This sequence encodes CASSGGGTNEKLFF.

The chain carries TRBV7-3 and TRBJ1-2; 9 bases match TRBD1. Trimming took 5 bases from V and 8 from J; bases not matched to a gene: 9. The CDR3 is 14 residues long. CDR1 and CDR2 (germline): SGHTA, FQGTGA. CDR3 in amino acids: CASSPDGTGKGYTF. In DNA, the CDR3 is TGTGCCAGCAGCCCCGACGGGACAGGGAAAGGCTACACCTTC. The full variable domain, in which reference TRBV7-3 and TRBJ1-2 provide the parts outside the CDR3, is GAGVSQTPSNKVTEKGKYVELRCDPISGHTALYWYRQSLGQGPEFLIYFQGTGAADDSGLPNDRFFAVRPEGSVSTLKIQRTERGDSAVYLCASSPDGTGKGYTFGSGTRLTVV.

The gene calls are TRBV28 and TRBJ1-2; possible D gene TRBD1, 6 bases. Germline lookup yields CDR1 MDHEN and CDR2 SYDVKM. V lost 7 bases, J lost 4 bases, and 13 bases lay in between. This CDR3 has 13 amino acids. CDR3 amino acids: CASTFGGFYGYTF. The CDR3 region has the DNA TGTGCCAGCACCTTTGGGGGCTTCTATGGCTACACCTTC.

The rearrangement uses TRBV7-3 and TRBJ2-3; tentatively, D is TRBD1 (5 bases). This CDR3 comprises 15 residues. Germline loops: CDR1 SGHTA, CDR2 FQGTGA. V lost 2 bases, J lost 0 bases, and 9 bases lay in between. This CDR3 reads CASSLGASSTDTQYF. The DNA of the CDR3 is TGTGCCAGCAGCTTAGGGGCCTCTAGCACAGATACGCAGTATTTT.

The CDR3 nucleotides read TGCGCCAGCAGCCAATTAGGGACACCAACCTACGAGCAGTACTTC. It yields the protein CASSQLGTPTYEQYF. The V gene is TRBV4-1, the J gene TRBJ2-7, with D maybe TRBD1 (6 bases). The V end was cut by 2 bases, the J end by 2 bases, with 13 bases between. Germline CDR1 and CDR2: MGHRA and YSYEKL. The CDR3 is 15 amino acids.

The chain uses TRBV5-1 and TRBJ1-1; no reliable D call. Trimming removed 4 bases from V and 8 bases from J, with 12 bases in between. The CDR3 spans 12 residues. The V gene's germline CDR1 is SGHRS and CDR2 YFSETQ. The CDR3 protein is CASSRYEQEAFF. The CDR3 nucleotides read TGCGCCAGCAGCCGTTATGAACAAGAAGCTTTCTTT.

The V gene is TRBV11-2, the J gene TRBJ2-5, with TRBD1 identical over 9 bases. CDR1 is SGHAT and CDR2 is FQNNGV in the germline V gene. V trimming: 0 bases; J trimming: 3 bases; junction bases outside the gene matches: 5. The CDR3 runs to 16 residues. CDR3 in amino acids: CASSLDPTGGEETQYF. The CDR3, as DNA: TGTGCCAGCAGCTTAGATCCGACAGGGGGGGAAGAGACCCAGTACTTC.

The V and J genes are TRBV2 and TRBJ1-6; D remains ambiguous. CDR1 is SNHLY and CDR2 is FYNNEI in the germline V gene. The CDR3 sequence is 17 residues long. V was trimmed by 8 bases and J by 5 bases, leaving 22 bases between them. CDR3 sequence (DNA): TGTGCCAGCCAGCGGGCAGGCCGAACAATTAATAATTCACCCCTCCACTTT. Its translation: CASQRAGRTINNSPLHF.

V gene TRBV5-4 combines with J gene TRBJ2-7; D may be TRBD1 (6 bases). Trimming cost V 5 bases and J 2 bases, with 11 bases left between them. From germline, CDR1 is SGHNT and CDR2 YYREEE (reference sequence). The CDR3 is 13 amino acids. The DNA of the CDR3 is TGTGCCAGCAGTGGCGCAGGGGCCTACGAGCAGTACTTC. Protein product: CASSGAGAYEQYF.

J is TRBJ2-2 and V is TRBV7-6, with 8 nucleotides matching TRBD2. Looked up from germline, CDR1 is SGHVS and CDR2 is FNYEAQ. CDR3 length equals 15 residues. The junction had 6 bases not matched to a gene; V was cut back by 5 bases and J by 4 bases. The CDR3 DNA sequence: TGTGCCAGCAGCCAGCGGACTAGCCCCACCGGGGAGCTGTTTTTT. This gives the protein CASSQRTSPTGELFF.

The CDR3 DNA is TGTGCCAGCAGCGGGGGACAGGGGAATGAGCAGTTCTTC. Translated, it gives CASSGGQGNEQFF. The chain uses TRBV11-2 and TRBJ2-1; TRBD1 aligns across 10 bases. CDR3 length equals 13 residues. The germline V gene encodes CDR1 SGHAT and CDR2 FQNNGV. V was pared by 5 bases and J by 7 bases, with 2 bases of the junction left unmatched.

This chain connects TRBV5-6 to TRBJ2-1, with TRBD1 as a possible D gene (7 bases). This CDR3 has 17 amino acids. Per the germline V gene, CDR1 is SGHDT and CDR2 is YYEEEE. V lost 3 bases to trimming and J lost 0 bases, with 16 bases between them. The CDR3 is CASSSHSGGSSYNEQFF. The CDR3 DNA sequence: TGTGCCAGCAGCTCCCACTCAGGGGGGAGCTCCTACAATGAGCAGTTCTTC.

The rearrangement joins TRBV4-3 to TRBJ2-4; a weak D match, TRBD2 (5 bases). V shed 0 bases and J shed 8 bases, with 14 bases lying between them. The CDR3 length is 15 residues. Per germline, CDR1 LGHNA and CDR2 YSLEER. This CDR3 reads CASSQEGRVGDIQYF. The CDR3 region has the DNA TGCGCCAGCAGCCAAGAAGGGAGAGTAGGTGACATTCAGTACTTC.

The V and J genes are TRBV2 and TRBJ1-2; the match to TRBD1 covers 9 bases. The CDR3 totals 15 residues. Germline CDR1 SNHLY, CDR2 FYNNEI. Trimming cost V 7 bases and J 5 bases; bases outside gene matches: 11. In DNA, the CDR3 is TGTGCCAGCACGGTCTCCGGGACAGGGAATTATGGCTACACCTTC. Its translation: CASTVSGTGNYGYTF.

The genes are TRBV27 and TRBJ1-2; D uncertain. Germline CDR1 reads MNHEY; CDR2 reads SMNVEV (reference sequence). V lost 6 bases, J lost 2 bases, and 10 bases lay in between. The CDR3 covers 13 residues. CDR3 bases: TGTGCCAGCAGACATGCCCCAAACTATGGCTACACCTTC. Protein: CASRHAPNYGYTF.

CDR3 protein: CASSDPVWTGNSYEQYF. For the CDR3, the DNA is TGTGCCAGCAGTGACCCGGTGTGGACAGGGAACTCCTACGAGCAGTACTTC. The rearrangement links TRBV6-1 to TRBJ2-5; TRBD1 matches 8 bases. The DNA end lines up better with TRBJ2-7; the J call may be wrong. The CDR3 length is 17 residues. CDR1 and CDR2 (germline): MNHNS, SASEGT.

V usage is TRBV5-8 and J usage is TRBJ1-4; no definite D call. The CDR3 sequence is 14 residues long. V was cut by 1 base and J by 3 bases, with 7 bases left in between. Germline CDR1 SGHTS, CDR2 YDEGEE. CDR3 nucleotides: TGTGCCAGCAGCTTGTTACGGTCTAATGAAAAACTGTTTTTT. It specifies CASSLLRSNEKLFF.

This sequence joins TRBV2 and TRBJ1-2; possible D gene TRBD1, 5 bases. The CDR3 extends over 13 amino acids. V lost 6 bases, J lost 4 bases, and 12 bases lay in between. Germline-derived CDR1 and CDR2 are SNHLY and FYNNEI. Here the CDR3 reads CASRGGASYGYTF. The CDR3 DNA follows: TGTGCCAGCAGAGGAGGGGCGAGCTATGGCTACACCTTC.